What follows is one TCR beta chain and its context. CD45RO-negative cells were positively selected for CCR7, leaving out terminally differentiated effector memory CD45RA+ cells. Every immunoSEQ plate was one replicate of a subset's evenly spread DNA. The method was immunoSEQ multiplex PCR; TCRdb's version includes in-frame clones alone and lacks a portion of them. This sample has about 680,000 clones, with roughly nine tenths found just once. The record originates from a study of shared clonotypes between healthy human individuals. This CDR3 is 16 amino acids long. After removal of 5 bases from V and 0 bases from J, the junction contained 6 bases not matched to a gene. Germline V gene data show CDR1 as LNHNV and CDR2 as YYDKDF (reference sequence).

This chain connects TRBV15 to TRBJ2-1, with 8 bases matching TRBD2. Specimen: naive CD8+ T cells sorted from blood. The sequence derives from a man aged 25 to 40 in good health. The CDR3 protein is CATSGLALSSYNEQFF. The DNA of the CDR3 is TGTGCCACCAGCGGACTAGCTCTGAGCTCCTACAATGAGCAGTTCTTC.